The T cell receptor beta chain described here comes from a study of T cell responses to AZD1222 COVID-19 vaccine. Broader study findings: Spike-wide vaccine-associated CD4 TCRs dominated at 160-218 and 743-854. The donor group comprised mostly white British people and more females; the analysis possibly underestimated clonal diversity. At baseline, seropositivity was found in only a handful of AZD1222 recipients.

Generated by immunoSEQ multiplex PCR, the TCRdb table keeps only in-frame clones and is missing some. The sample includes about 200,000 clones, under 95% seen only once; the top ten take about 1%. Turning to this clone: Antigen: not known.

Germline values: CDR1 SGHRS, CDR2 YFSETQ. The V and J ends lost 1 base and 8 bases respectively, with 24 bases between them. There are 18 residues in the CDR3. The sequence derives from an adult who received the AZD1222 COVID-19 vaccine. V and J are TRBV5-1 and TRBJ1-4; D is perhaps TRBD1 (5 bases). The material was peripheral blood, obtained 28 days after the second AZD1222 dose. The CDR3 DNA reads TGCGCCAGCAGCTTGAATGGCCCGGGGTCAGGGTCTCGGGAAAAACTGTTTTTT. It yields the protein CASSLNGPGSGSREKLFF.